This T cell receptor beta chain came from a study of T cell responses to AZD1222 COVID-19 vaccine. The method was immunoSEQ multiplex PCR; TCRdb's version includes in-frame clones alone and lacks a portion of them. This sample carries around 94,000 clones, 85% of them seen once, and the ten largest clones take roughly 4.3%. General study results and limits: The donor group comprised mostly white British people and more females; the analysis possibly underestimated clonal diversity. Once two AZD1222 doses were given, Spike-specific TCR breadth and depth went up. Across spike, vaccine-associated CD4 TCRs were found, dominant at 160-218 and 743-854.

Germline V gives CDR1 SGHNT, CDR2 YYREEE (reference sequence). This CDR3 is built from 15 residues. With 6 bases clipped from V and 3 bases from J, the junction kept 2 bases outside the gene matches. A note on this clone: Its antigen is not identified.

Researchers grouped second doses given at about 4 or about 12 weeks into one pool. The sequence came from an adult who received the AZD1222 COVID-19 vaccine. The chain has TRBV5-4 and TRBJ2-1; 14 bases line up with TRBD2. Sequenced here: peripheral blood, sampled 28 days after the second AZD1222 dose. Written as DNA, the CDR3 is TGTGCCAGCATGGGACTAGCGGGGGACTACAATGAGCAGTTCTTC. The encoded protein is CASMGLAGDYNEQFF.